Following are 21 T cell receptor beta chains from one sample sequenced in a study of STAT5B mutations in CD4+ large granular lymphocyte leukemia. Sequenced by immunoSEQ multiplex PCR; TCRdb stores in-frame clones only, minus some. The table lists under 40,000 clones, around 66% of them singletons, with roughly 0.48% in the top ten. Sequencing was performed on CD4+ T cells from blood buffy coats. These receptors all come from a human donor in good health.

V is TRBV6-6 and J is TRBJ1-1; D might be TRBD1 (5 bases). This CDR3 contains 15 residues. CDR1 MNHNY and CDR2 SVGAGI come from the germline V gene (reference sequence). Deletions cut 7 bases from V and 11 bases from J, with 26 bases between. The CDR3 DNA sequence: TGTGCCAGCATATCCCCGGGGGAGAGGGGAACCGAGGCTTTCTTT. It translates to CASISPGERGTEAFF.

This clone was seen once. V is TRBV6-5 and J is TRBJ2-1, with 7 bases that match TRBD2. V lost 5 bases and J lost 8; bases outside the gene matches: 12. Per germline, CDR1 MNHEY and CDR2 SVGAGI. The CDR3 is 15 residues long. The CDR3 here is CASSLRDGGFDEQFF. The DNA for the CDR3 is TGTGCCAGCAGTCTCCGGGACGGGGGGTTCGATGAGCAGTTCTTC.

The chain couples TRBV9 to TRBJ2-5; D not resolved. Trimming shortened V by 3 bases and J by 2 bases, and 8 bases separated the two germline ends. Germline CDR1 and CDR2: SGDLS and YYNGEE. This CDR3 comprises 13 residues. The CDR3 loop reads CASSAQVQETQYF. CDR3 nucleotides: TGTGCCAGCAGCGCCCAGGTACAAGAGACCCAGTACTTC.

The rearrangement uses TRBV13 and TRBJ1-2; tentative D call: TRBD1 (5 bases). The CDR3 runs to 15 residues. Germline CDR1 and CDR2: PRHDT and FYEKMQ (reference sequence). V shed 5 bases and J shed 5 bases, with 18 bases lying between them. In nucleotides, the CDR3 is TGTGCCAGCAGCATAAGACAGAGGGGTGAATATGGCTACACCTTC. Translating gives CASSIRQRGEYGYTF.

This chain links TRBV15 with TRBJ2-1; the match to TRBD1 covers 11 bases. Germline loops: CDR1 LNHNV, CDR2 YYDKDF (reference sequence). Unmatched junction bases numbered 4, after V lost 0 bases and J lost 3 bases. The CDR3 is made up of 17 amino acids. CDR3 region: CATSRESGTGGYNEQFF. The CDR3 DNA reads TGTGCCACCAGCAGAGAAAGCGGGACAGGGGGCTACAATGAGCAGTTCTTC.

V is TRBV19 and J is TRBJ1-5, with TRBD1 matching over 10 bases. The germline V gene has CDR1 LNHDA and CDR2 SQIVND (reference sequence). The CDR3 covers 16 residues. Trimming took 6 bases from V and 2 from J; bases not matched to a gene: 7. CDR3 loop: CASSDTGTGGNQPQHF. The CDR3 DNA reads TGTGCCAGTAGCGATACCGGGACAGGGGGCAATCAGCCCCAGCATTTT.

The chain is built from TRBV11-2 and TRBJ1-6, with a tentative D call TRBD1 (6 bases). CDR1 and CDR2 from the germline V gene are SGHAT and FQNNGV. The CDR3 is made up of 15 amino acids. Trimming shortened V by 5 bases and J by 7 bases, and 15 bases separated the two germline ends. The CDR3 protein is CASSPETGSNSPLHF. The CDR3 bases are TGTGCCAGCAGCCCCGAAACAGGGAGCAATTCACCCCTCCACTTT.

The CDR3 is CASSENREEFF. CDR3 in DNA: TGTGCCAGCAGTGAAAACAGGGAGGAGTTCTTC. This rearrangement joins TRBV25-1 to TRBJ2-1; D is tentatively TRBD1 or TRBD2 (6 bases each). Germline CDR1 reads MGHDK; CDR2 reads SYGVNS. The CDR3 covers 11 residues. The V and J ends lost 2 bases and 14 bases respectively, with 10 bases between them.

This rearrangement joins TRBV15 to TRBJ2-2; TRBD1 agrees at 10 bases. Germline CDR1 and CDR2: LNHNV and YYDKDF (reference sequence). V lost 5 bases to trimming and J lost 7 bases; unmatched junction nucleotides: 16. The CDR3 contains 18 residues. The CDR3 here is CATSGFSGTGVTGGELFF. DNA of the CDR3: TGTGCCACCAGCGGATTTTCCGGGACAGGGGTCACGGGCGGGGAGCTGTTTTTT. The full variable domain, rest sourced from reference TRBV15 and TRBJ2-2, is DAMVIQNPRYQVTQFGKPVTLSCSQTLNHNVMYWYQQKSSQAPKLLFHYYDKDFNNEADTPDNFQSRRPNTSFCFLDIRSPGLGDTAMYLCATSGFSGTGVTGGELFFGEGSRLTVL.

The chain carries TRBV13 and TRBJ2-3; TRBD1 matches 8 bases. The CDR3 runs to 15 residues. CDR1 and CDR2 (germline): PRHDT, FYEKMQ (reference sequence). V lost 5 bases and J lost 5; bases outside the gene matches: 9. This CDR3 is CASSPDRGVKDTQYF. CDR3 nucleotides: TGTGCCAGCAGCCCCGACAGGGGTGTGAAAGATACGCAGTATTTT.

The chain combines TRBV4-2 with TRBJ2-2, with D uncertain. The CDR3 totals 14 residues. Per the germline V gene, CDR1 is LGHNA and CDR2 is YNFKEQ. The V gene lost 0 bases and the J gene lost 7 bases, with 9 bases spanning the gap. DNA of the CDR3: TGTGCCAGCAGCCAAGACTACTCCGGCGGGGAGCTGTTTTTT. This sequence encodes CASSQDYSGGELFF.

This rearrangement joins TRBV14 to TRBJ1-2; a weak D match, TRBD1 (6 bases). Looked up from germline, CDR1 is SGHDN and CDR2 is FVKESK. The ends were cut back, 1 base at V and 6 bases at J, with 12 bases in the middle. The CDR3 has 14 amino acids. The CDR3 coding sequence is TGTGCCAGCAGCCAAGTTGGGCCAGGGGATGGCTACACCTTC. Protein: CASSQVGPGDGYTF.

The sample holds one count of this clone. The rearrangement joins TRBV6-4 to TRBJ2-1; 12 nucleotides agree with TRBD2. The germline CDR1 and CDR2 sequences are MRHNA and SNTAGT. V lost 3 bases, J lost 8 bases, and 5 bases stayed unmatched. This CDR3 comprises 15 residues. CDR3 nucleotides: TGTGCCAGCAGTGAGGCGACTAGCGGGGGCCATGAGCAGTTCTTC. Translating gives CASSEATSGGHEQFF.

The DNA of the CDR3 is TGTGCCAGCAGCGTTACACAGGACTCAAACACTGAAGCTTTCTTT. It codes for CASSVTQDSNTEAFF. The V call is TRBV9, the J call TRBJ1-1; tentatively, D is TRBD1 (5 bases). The germline V and J ends were trimmed by 2 bases and 2 bases, with 13 bases remaining between them. Per the germline V gene, CDR1 is SGDLS and CDR2 is YYNGEE. The CDR3 runs to 15 residues.

This clone was picked up one time. The V gene is TRBV6-5, the J gene TRBJ1-3; no clear D gene. V was shortened by 0 bases and J by 0 bases, with 9 bases between the two germline ends. In germline, CDR1 is MNHEY, CDR2 SVGAGI. The length of the CDR3 is 16 residues. The CDR3: CASSYSVRTSGNTIYF. The CDR3 DNA is TGTGCCAGCAGTTACTCTGTCAGAACCTCTGGAAACACCATATATTTT.

CDR3 DNA sequence: TGTGCCAGCTCACCACGGACAGCCAGCAACTATGGCTACACCTTC. This gives the protein CASSPRTASNYGYTF. V and J are TRBV18 and TRBJ1-2, with D possibly matching TRBD1 (6 bases). Germline values: CDR1 KGHSH, CDR2 LQKENI. The CDR3 totals 15 residues. Trimming removed 1 base from V and 2 bases from J, with 11 bases in between.

This clone has only one observation. The gene calls are TRBV4-1 and TRBJ2-7, with 10 bases identical to TRBD1. CDR3 length: 14 amino acids. J was trimmed by 4 bases and V by 0 bases; bases with no gene match: 0. In germline, CDR1 is MGHRA, CDR2 YSYEKL. The CDR3 region has the DNA TGCGCCAGCAGCCAAGAGGACAGGGGGTACGAGCAGTACTTC. Residues: CASSQEDRGYEQYF.

The V gene is TRBV5-4, the J gene TRBJ1-2, with D uncertain. V lost 0 bases to trimming and J lost 2 bases, with 11 bases between them. This CDR3 contains 15 residues. Per germline, CDR1 SGHNT and CDR2 YYREEE (reference sequence). CDR3 bases: TGTGCCAGCAGCTTGGTGGGAGGTGGCAACTATGGCTACACCTTC. Amino acid sequence: CASSLVGGGNYGYTF.

The gene calls are TRBV5-6 and TRBJ1-1, with 7 bases identical to TRBD1. The CDR3 contains 14 residues. Germline V gene sequence: CDR1 SGHDT, CDR2 YYEEEE. The V segment lost 0 bases and the J segment 7 bases; nucleotides outside the gene matches: 6. The CDR3 DNA is TGTGCCAGCAGCTTGGTGGCAGGGGGGAGTGAAGCTTTCTTT. Residues: CASSLVAGGSEAFF.

The chain combines TRBV7-8 with TRBJ1-6; unclear D gene. The germline gives CDR1 SGHVS, CDR2 FQNEAQ. CDR3 length: 16 amino acids. Trimming left V 3 bases short and J 8 bases short, with 17 bases between. The DNA of the CDR3 is TGTGCCAGCAGCTTTGGTACAGTCTATGTTGATTCACCCCTCCACTTT. The encoded protein is CASSFGTVYVDSPLHF.

The genes are TRBV28 and TRBJ1-1; TRBD1 agrees at 8 bases. Germline V gives CDR1 MDHEN, CDR2 SYDVKM. The junction had 5 bases not matched to a gene; V was cut back by 5 bases and J by 0 bases. CDR3 length: 15 amino acids. The CDR3 loop reads CASSRQGPMNTEAFF. The CDR3 DNA reads as TGTGCCAGCAGTAGACAGGGGCCCATGAACACTGAAGCTTTCTTT. The full variable domain, with the rest looked up from reference TRBV28 and TRBJ1-1, is DVKVTQSSRYLVKRTGEKVFLECVQDMDHENMFWYRQDPGLGLRLIYFSYDVKMKEKGDIPEGYSVSREKKERFSLILESASTNQTSMYLCASSRQGPMNTEAFFGQGTRLTVV.